The T cell receptor (beta chain) under discussion was sequenced for a study of T cells after yellow fever vaccination (dated by TCRdb to between 2019 and 2020). Regarding the research as a whole: The SMART-Seq v4 Ultra Low Input RNA kit was used to prepare libraries from fractions with low cell numbers. Blood samples were taken at several timepoints before and after primary and secondary immunization, and bulk PBMC replicates and cell subsets were isolated. To follow T-cell clones before and after both primary and booster YFV17D yellow fever vaccination, bulk TCR alpha and beta repertoires underwent longitudinal sequencing. Two healthy male donors made up the cohort, one aged 18 to 30 years and the other aged 30 to 40 years.

A remark on this clonotype: No antigen is known for it. The sample holds no much larger clone one base away, and base qualities are not on file.

The meaning of the sample's treatment or condition label: live attenuated yellow fever vaccine strain. A standard Ficoll-Paque protocol was used to isolate PBMCs from peripheral blood. CD4 and CD8 T-cell fractions were isolated with Dynabeads CD4 and CD8 positive selection kits. TriZol was used to extract RNA from bulk PBMCs, CD4 and CD8 fractions, and dextramer-positive and dextramer-negative fractions. TCR cDNA was synthesized by 5'RACE template switching, through which a universal primer site and unique molecular identifiers were introduced. Priming for cDNA synthesis came from both the TCR alpha and TCR beta constant segments. Library amplification used two PCR steps, and the second PCR step added sample barcodes and sequencing adapters. Sequencing of libraries was performed on Illumina HiSeq 2500 (2x100 bp) or NovaSeq (2x150 bp). The paper's data handling went like this. Reads were demultiplexed and collapsed into UMI consensus sequences with MIGEC, and V(D)J alignment was performed with MiXCR. Clonotypes responding to the vaccine were identified with edgeR on replicate PBMC samples, with the criteria of FDR below 0.01 and a log2 fold change above 5 up to day 15. Each bulk clonotype was labeled CD4 or CD8 based on which sequenced repertoire, CD4 or CD8, contained the clonotype at higher abundance. The raw public data were reprocessed by TCRdb itself: fastp quality trimming at Q25, MiXCR clonotype calling, in-frame beta chains only. Identical CDR3 protein sequences are pooled into one entry, listed with their most common genes and DNA. These V and J calls rely on TCRdb rather than the paper's analysis. Within this sample are about 130,000 distinct CDR3 sequences, with less than 8.5% of them counted one time only. Under 0.7% of the sample rests with the top ten.

Summary of the overall study and its limitations: A small share of clonotypes was detected in both CD4 and CD8 compartments, with the overlap likely arising from convergent recombination. Because the study included only two donors, the extent to which the findings can be generalized is limited. After the booster, most clones that had expanded after primary vaccination were detected again (about 97% of CD4 and more than 85% of CD8), suggesting broad maintenance of memory. Computational filtering was needed because FACS-sorted repertoires could contain abundant contaminating clonotypes from the bulk population. Compared with the primary T-cell response, the secondary T-cell response was faster but weaker, reaching its peak on day 5 rather than on day 15.

This clonotype was obtained from a young man who received the YFV17D yellow fever vaccine. The specimen comprised CD4+ T cells sorted from PBMCs, sampled 10 days after the yellow fever booster vaccination.

The DNA sequence reads TGTGCCATCAACTCCGGGACAGATAATGAAAAACTGTTTTTT. Translated, it gives CAINSGTDNEKLFF. The sequence links TRBV10-3 to TRBJ1-4; 7 bases in the middle match TRBD1. Clipping removes 7 bases from V and 4 bases from J, with 6 as the unmatched junction base count. The CDR3, cysteine through phenylalanine, is 14 amino acids long. Solely the CDR3 DNA is kept, with 42 bases framed from the first base. CDR1 and CDR2, per the germline V gene, are ENHRY and SYGVKD.